Shown below are 27 T cell receptor beta chains from a single sample sequenced in a study of T-cell reconstitution after alpha-beta-depleted transplantation in children. Unique molecular identifiers tagged the TCRbeta library. TCRdb re-derived calls from the PCR reads in MiXCR, one entry per CDR3 protein. The table includes hundreds of thousands of distinct CDR3 sequences, 10% to 15% detected once. The sample in question was PBMCs, mostly from graft donor cells, obtained 360 days after TCRalphabeta/CD19-depleted stem cell transplant. These receptor sequences come from a male patient aged 10 to 17 who had a stem cell transplant for acute myeloid leukemia, so the T cells may come from the graft donor.

This sequence joins TRBV28 and TRBJ2-7; 7 positions match TRBD2. Germline CDR1 MDHEN, CDR2 SYDVKM. The ends lost 1 base at V and 5 bases at J; junction bases unmatched: 14. The CDR3 totals 17 residues. CDR3 nucleotide sequence: TGTGCCAGCAGTTTATCCCCATTGGCGGGAGCGGGGAACGAGCAGTACTTC. Translated: CASSLSPLAGAGNEQYF.

The chain is built from TRBV10-3 and TRBJ2-7; D tentatively reads TRBD1 or TRBD2 (5 bases each). Germline loops: CDR1 ENHRY, CDR2 SYGVKD. The CDR3 length is 14 residues. The V end lost 8 bases, the J end lost 0 bases, and 14 bases lay between the germline ends. Here the CDR3 reads CAIRVGTLSYEQYF. The CDR3 DNA follows: TGTGCCATCCGGGTAGGGACGCTCTCCTACGAGCAGTACTTC.

This clonotype was seen more than once but under ten times. The rearrangement links TRBV7-9 to TRBJ2-5; 8 bases line up with TRBD1. This CDR3 contains 17 residues. Germline trimming cut 1 base from V and 3 bases from J; bases unmatched to any gene: 10. Germline CDR1 reads SEHNR; CDR2 reads FQNEAQ (reference sequence). The chain's CDR3 is CASSLEFWDRTEETQYF. The CDR3 bases are TGTGCCAGCAGCTTAGAGTTCTGGGACAGGACTGAAGAGACCCAGTACTTC.

This clonotype was observed a few times. The rearrangement links TRBV5-6 to TRBJ2-1, with D perhaps TRBD2 (6 bases). The CDR3 is 12 residues long. V lost 3 bases and J lost 8, with 9 bases in between. Germline loops: CDR1 SGHDT, CDR2 YYEEEE. The CDR3 spells CASSSWGDEQFF. CDR3 nucleotides: TGTGCCAGCAGCTCTTGGGGGGATGAGCAGTTCTTC.

This chain connects TRBV12-3 or TRBV12-4 to TRBJ2-5; 9 nucleotides agree with TRBD1. The ends lost 4 bases at V and 5 bases at J; junction bases unmatched: 8. CDR3 length: 15 amino acids. The CDR3 DNA sequence: TGTGCCAGCAGTTCGGGACAGGGTACGGGGGAGACCCAGTACTTC. As protein: CASSSGQGTGETQYF.

This clonotype was seen a handful of times. The chain joins TRBV6-5 to TRBJ2-5, with D possibly being TRBD1 (5 bases). V lost 0 bases, J lost 0 bases, and 11 bases lay in between. This CDR3 spans 16 amino acids. CDR1 MNHEY and CDR2 SVGAGI come from the germline V gene. In nucleotides, the CDR3 is TGTGCCAGCAGTTACTCCAGGGTCCCGTACCAAGAGACCCAGTACTTC. Translating gives CASSYSRVPYQETQYF.

V and J are TRBV28 and TRBJ2-7; perhaps TRBD2 as D (5 bases). Per germline, CDR1 MDHEN and CDR2 SYDVKM. Trimming pared 2 bases from V and 1 base from J, leaving 12 bases between. CDR3 length equals 15 residues. The CDR3, as DNA: TGTGCCAGCAGTTTAGGAGCGGTAGCTTCCTACGAGCAGTACTTC. Amino acid sequence: CASSLGAVASYEQYF.

This sequence joins TRBV7-2 and TRBJ2-3; the D gene is possibly TRBD2 (6 bases). CDR3 size: 15 residues. Trimming removed 2 bases at V and 1 base at J, with 10 bases between. Germline CDR1 is SGHTA and CDR2 is FQGNSA. The CDR3 reads CASSLFASGTDTQYF. CDR3 DNA sequence: TGTGCCAGCAGCTTATTTGCTAGCGGCACAGATACGCAGTATTTT.

In its sample, this clonotype was seen a few times. The chain employs TRBV7-3 and TRBJ2-1; the D is unclear. Trimming removed 2 bases at V and 10 bases at J, with 15 bases between. Germline assignment: CDR1 SGHTA and CDR2 FQGTGA. The CDR3 is 14 amino acids. The CDR3 sequence: CASSLLGPVQEQFF. As DNA, the CDR3 is TGTGCCAGCAGCTTACTGGGCCCCGTACAGGAGCAGTTCTTC. Based on the CDR3 plus reference TRBV7-3 and TRBJ2-1, the full variable domain is GAGVSQTPSNKVTEKGKYVELRCDPISGHTALYWYRQSLGQGPEFLIYFQGTGAADDSGLPNDRFFAVRPEGSVSTLKIQRTERGDSAVYLCASSLLGPVQEQFFGPGTRLTVL.

There are a few counts of this clonotype. The genes are TRBV20-1 and TRBJ2-1; 11 bases are shared with TRBD2. Trimming at V came to 5 bases and at J to 5 bases, leaving 8 bases not matched to a gene. Looked up from germline, CDR1 is DFQATT and CDR2 is SNEGSKA (reference sequence). CDR3 length: 15 residues. The CDR3, as DNA: TGCAGTGCTCGTAGCGGGAGGGCGTGGGACAATGAGCAGTTCTTC. This codes for CSARSGRAWDNEQFF.

Only a few counts were recorded for this clonotype. This sequence joins TRBV13 and TRBJ2-4; no clear D. Germline-derived CDR1 and CDR2 are PRHDT and FYEKMQ (reference sequence). The CDR3 runs to 16 residues. V gave up 3 bases and J gave up 3 bases, with 15 bases separating them. Here the CDR3 DNA reads TGTGCCAGCAGCTTTAGCAGTGAGGCAGGCAAAAACATTCAGTACTTC. It translates to CASSFSSEAGKNIQYF.

This clonotype was seen at least ten times. The chain has TRBV27 and TRBJ2-1, with D perhaps matching TRBD1 or TRBD2 (5 bases each). V lost 3 bases and J 4 bases, leaving 10 bases between the germline ends. CDR1 and CDR2 (germline): MNHEY, SMNVEV (reference sequence). There are 14 residues in the CDR3. The CDR3 is CASSLPGPYNEQFF. CDR3 in DNA: TGTGCCAGCAGTTTGCCGGGACCGTACAATGAGCAGTTCTTC.

This clonotype was seen only a few times. The genes are TRBV9 and TRBJ2-1; D not resolved. The CDR3 contains 14 residues. CDR1 and CDR2 (germline): SGDLS, YYNGEE. V gave up 0 bases and J gave up 7 bases, with 11 bases separating them. The CDR3 region has the DNA TGTGCCAGCAGCGTAGTAGGTCCCGGTAATGAGCAGTTCTTC. It encodes CASSVVGPGNEQFF.

This clonotype has more than one count but fewer than ten. The chain links TRBV4-2 to TRBJ2-1, with 7 bases matching TRBD2. There are 20 residues in the CDR3. Germline V gene lookup returns CDR1 LGHNA and CDR2 YNFKEQ. Trimming at V came to 0 bases and at J to 3 bases, leaving 17 bases not matched to a gene. Here the CDR3 reads CASSQDWSDSGWRDYNEQFF. The CDR3, as DNA: TGTGCCAGCAGCCAAGATTGGTCGGATAGCGGGTGGAGGGACTACAATGAGCAGTTCTTC.

In its sample, this clonotype was seen a few times. The chain combines TRBV12-3 or TRBV12-4 with TRBJ1-5; TRBD1 is a possible D gene (5 bases). V lost 3 bases to trimming and J lost 5 bases, with 14 bases between them. The CDR3 length is 15 residues. CDR3 nucleotide sequence: TGTGCCAGCAGTTTTGAACGAGGGGCTGATCAGCCCCAGCATTTT. As protein: CASSFERGADQPQHF.

The CDR3 DNA follows: TGTGCCAGCAGTTATCCTGGCACAGATACGCAGTATTTT. Its protein is CASSYPGTDTQYF. This chain connects TRBV28 to TRBJ2-3, with D hard to call. V was shortened by 4 bases and J by 1 base, with 6 bases between the two germline ends. Germline loops: CDR1 MDHEN, CDR2 SYDVKM. The length of the CDR3 is 13 residues.

This clonotype was observed at least ten times. The chain recombines TRBV29-1 with TRBJ2-3, with unresolved D. The CDR3 contains 12 residues. Trimming removed 4 bases from V and 6 bases from J, with 11 bases in between. Germline lookup yields CDR1 SQVTM and CDR2 ANQGSEA. CDR3 loop: CSVGASSDTQYF. The CDR3 DNA reads TGCAGCGTTGGGGCTAGTAGCGATACGCAGTATTTT.

The rearrangement links TRBV6-2 or TRBV6-3 to TRBJ2-7; maybe TRBD1 (5 bases). V lost 0 bases to trimming and J lost 0 bases, with 12 bases between them. The CDR3 length is 16 residues. Germline V gives CDR1 MNHEY, CDR2 SVGEGT. The CDR3 coding sequence is TGTGCCAGCAGTTACTCGATTGGGGCCGTCTCCTACGAGCAGTACTTC. It specifies CASSYSIGAVSYEQYF.

The chain carries TRBV10-3 and TRBJ2-1, with 10 bases aligning to TRBD2. The V and J ends lost 10 bases and 1 base, in that order; junction bases with no gene match: 13. The CDR3 has 17 amino acids. In germline, CDR1 is ENHRY, CDR2 SYGVKD. The CDR3 coding sequence is TGTGCCACCCGCTCCCCCAGCGGGAGGGTTTCCTACAATGAGCAGTTCTTC. Protein sequence: CATRSPSGRVSYNEQFF.

The CDR3 DNA sequence: TGTGCCAGCAGTTTAGCGTTTAGCGGGGGGGAAACTAATGAGCAGTTCTTC. Its protein product is CASSLAFSGGETNEQFF. This chain joins TRBV12-3 or TRBV12-4 and TRBJ2-1; 11 nucleotides match TRBD2. The CDR3 covers 17 residues. V lost 0 bases, J lost 7 bases, and 8 bases stayed unmatched.

V gene TRBV7-3 combines with J gene TRBJ1-5, with D unclear. V was shortened by 0 bases and J by 3 bases, with 12 bases between the two germline ends. Germline V lookup: CDR1 SGHTA, CDR2 FQGTGA. The CDR3 covers 16 residues. This CDR3 is CASSLTAWTFNQPQHF. CDR3 nucleotides: TGTGCCAGCAGCTTAACCGCTTGGACTTTCAATCAGCCCCAGCATTTT.

The chain links TRBV7-9 to TRBJ1-5; D perhaps matches TRBD1 (5 bases). Trimming shortened V by 8 bases and J by 0 bases, and 8 bases separated the two germline ends. The CDR3 runs 13 residues. The V gene's germline CDR1 is SEHNR and CDR2 FQNEAQ (reference sequence). The CDR3 protein is CASGGYSNQPQHF. The CDR3 nucleotides are TGTGCCAGCGGGGGTTATAGCAATCAGCCCCAGCATTTT.

In this sample, this clonotype turned up a few times. The chain has TRBV25-1 and TRBJ1-1, with D possibly matching TRBD1 (5 bases). Germline CDR1 MGHDK, CDR2 SYGVNS. CDR3 size: 15 residues. Trimming pared 3 bases from V and 5 bases from J, leaving 16 bases between. The CDR3 region is CASSDRRAGTTEAFF. The CDR3 region has the DNA TGTGCCAGCAGTGATAGGAGGGCTGGGACGACTGAAGCTTTCTTT.

This clonotype has just a few counts. The chain carries TRBV3-1 and TRBJ2-3; 8 positions agree with TRBD2. This CDR3 is built from 15 residues. The germline gives CDR1 LGHDT, CDR2 YNNKEL (reference sequence). V gave up 0 bases and J gave up 4 bases; unmatched junction bases: 3. Here the CDR3 DNA reads TGTGCCAGCAGCCAAGATAGCGGGAACGCAGATACGCAGTATTTT. This encodes CASSQDSGNADTQYF.

This clonotype was recorded many times. This sequence joins TRBV6-2 or TRBV6-3 and TRBJ2-1; 13 bases match TRBD2. The germline V gene encodes CDR1 MNHEY and CDR2 SVGEGT. V lost 7 bases and J lost 8; bases outside the gene matches: 8. The CDR3 has 15 residues. The CDR3 reads CASIRLAGGIYEQFF. CDR3 nucleotides: TGTGCCAGCATCAGACTAGCGGGAGGAATATATGAGCAGTTCTTC.

This clonotype was detected a few times. The chain couples TRBV5-1 to TRBJ2-1; 9 bases match TRBD2. The J segment lost 8 bases and the V segment lost 5 bases, leaving 14 bases of the junction unmatched. The CDR3 has 16 residues. Per the germline V gene, CDR1 is SGHRS and CDR2 is YFSETQ. Written as DNA, the CDR3 is TGCGCCAGCAGTGGGAAGGTGGGACTAGCTTTGTATGAGCAGTTCTTC. This codes for CASSGKVGLALYEQFF.

This clonotype occurred a few times. This rearrangement joins TRBV6-2 or TRBV6-3 to TRBJ2-1, with 11 positions matching TRBD2. The length of the CDR3 is 15 residues. The J segment lost 7 bases and the V segment lost 1 base, leaving 3 bases of the junction unmatched. Germline CDR1 is MNHEY and CDR2 is SVGEGT. The CDR3 DNA follows: TGTGCCAGCAGTTACTGGGTAGCGGGAGGGAATGAGCAGTTCTTC. It specifies CASSYWVAGGNEQFF.